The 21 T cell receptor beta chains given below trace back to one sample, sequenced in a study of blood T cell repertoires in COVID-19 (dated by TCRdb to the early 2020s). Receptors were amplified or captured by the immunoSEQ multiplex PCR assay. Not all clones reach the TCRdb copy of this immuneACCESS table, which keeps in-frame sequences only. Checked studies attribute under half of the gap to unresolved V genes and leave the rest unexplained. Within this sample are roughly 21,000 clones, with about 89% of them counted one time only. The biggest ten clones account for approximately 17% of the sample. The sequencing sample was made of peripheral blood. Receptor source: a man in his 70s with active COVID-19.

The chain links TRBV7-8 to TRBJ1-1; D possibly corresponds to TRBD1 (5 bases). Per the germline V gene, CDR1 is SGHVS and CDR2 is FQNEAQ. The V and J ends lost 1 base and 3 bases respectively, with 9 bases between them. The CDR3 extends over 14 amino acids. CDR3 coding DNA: TGTGCCAGCAGCTTAGGGGGGGGATACACTGAAGCTTTCTTT. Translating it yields CASSLGGGYTEAFF.

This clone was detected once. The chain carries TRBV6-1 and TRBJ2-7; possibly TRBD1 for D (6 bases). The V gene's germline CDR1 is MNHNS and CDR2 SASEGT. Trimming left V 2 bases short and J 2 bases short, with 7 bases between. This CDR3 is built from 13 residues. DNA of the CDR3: TGTGCCAGCAGTGAAAGGACAGCCTACGAGCAGTACTTC. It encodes CASSERTAYEQYF.

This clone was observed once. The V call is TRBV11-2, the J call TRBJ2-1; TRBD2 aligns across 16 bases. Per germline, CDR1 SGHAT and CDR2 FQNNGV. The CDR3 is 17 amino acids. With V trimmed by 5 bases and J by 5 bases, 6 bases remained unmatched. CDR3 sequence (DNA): TGTGCCAGCAGCCTAGGGACTAGCGGGAGGGGTGACAATGAGCAGTTCTTC. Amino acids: CASSLGTSGRGDNEQFF. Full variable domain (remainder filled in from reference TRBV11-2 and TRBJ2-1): EAGVAQSPRYKIIEKRQSVAFWCNPISGHATLYWYQQILGQGPKLLIQFQNNGVVDDSQLPKDRFSAERLKGVDSTLKIQPAKLEDSAVYLCASSLGTSGRGDNEQFFGPGTRLTVL.

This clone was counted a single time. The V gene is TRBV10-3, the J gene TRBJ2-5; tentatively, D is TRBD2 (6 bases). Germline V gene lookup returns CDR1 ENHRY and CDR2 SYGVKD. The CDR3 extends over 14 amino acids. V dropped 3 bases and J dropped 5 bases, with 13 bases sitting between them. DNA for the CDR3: TGTGCCATCAGTGATGGACGGGAGTGGGAGACCCAGTACTTC. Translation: CAISDGREWETQYF.

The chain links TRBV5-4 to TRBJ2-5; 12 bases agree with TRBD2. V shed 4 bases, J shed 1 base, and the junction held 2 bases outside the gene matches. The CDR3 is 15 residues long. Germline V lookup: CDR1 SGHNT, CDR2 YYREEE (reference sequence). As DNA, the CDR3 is TGTGCCAGCAGCCCTAGCGGGGGGGGCCAAGAGACCCAGTACTTC. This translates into CASSPSGGGQETQYF.

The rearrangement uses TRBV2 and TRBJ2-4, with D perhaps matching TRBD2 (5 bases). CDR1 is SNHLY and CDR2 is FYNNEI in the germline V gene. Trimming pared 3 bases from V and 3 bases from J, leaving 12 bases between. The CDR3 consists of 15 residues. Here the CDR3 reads CASSEARAVKNIQYF. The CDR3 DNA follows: TGTGCCAGCAGTGAGGCGCGGGCAGTCAAAAACATTCAGTACTTC.

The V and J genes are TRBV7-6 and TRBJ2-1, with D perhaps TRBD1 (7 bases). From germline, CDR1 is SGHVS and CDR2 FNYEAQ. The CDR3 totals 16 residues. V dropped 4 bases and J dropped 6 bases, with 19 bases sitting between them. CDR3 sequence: CASSYTRTNRGNEQFF. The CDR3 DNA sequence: TGTGCCAGCAGCTATACACGGACTAACAGGGGCAATGAGCAGTTCTTC.

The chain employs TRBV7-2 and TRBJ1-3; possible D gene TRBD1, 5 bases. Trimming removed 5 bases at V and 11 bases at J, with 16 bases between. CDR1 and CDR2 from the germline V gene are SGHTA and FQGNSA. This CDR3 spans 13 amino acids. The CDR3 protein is CASSRGGGPAIYF. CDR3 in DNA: TGTGCCAGCAGCCGTGGGGGAGGGCCGGCCATATATTTT.

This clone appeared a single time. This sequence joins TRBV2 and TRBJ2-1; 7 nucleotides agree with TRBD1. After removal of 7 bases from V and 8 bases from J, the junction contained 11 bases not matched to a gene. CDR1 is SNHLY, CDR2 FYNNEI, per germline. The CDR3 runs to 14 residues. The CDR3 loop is CASMLGQVRDEQFF. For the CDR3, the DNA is TGTGCCAGCATGCTCGGACAGGTGAGGGATGAGCAGTTCTTC.

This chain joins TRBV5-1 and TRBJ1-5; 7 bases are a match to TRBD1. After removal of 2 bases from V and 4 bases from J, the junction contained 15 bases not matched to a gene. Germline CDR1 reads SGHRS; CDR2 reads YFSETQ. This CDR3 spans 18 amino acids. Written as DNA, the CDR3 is TGCGCCAGCAGCTTTGGTTTCGAGACAGGGCTCTCTAATCAGCCCCAGCATTTT. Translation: CASSFGFETGLSNQPQHF.

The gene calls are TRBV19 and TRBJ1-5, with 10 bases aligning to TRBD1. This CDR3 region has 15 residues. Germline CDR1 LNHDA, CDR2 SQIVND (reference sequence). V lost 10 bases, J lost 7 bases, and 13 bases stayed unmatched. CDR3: CATAGTGVVGQPQHF. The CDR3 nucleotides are TGTGCCACAGCCGGGACAGGGGTGGTAGGCCAGCCCCAGCATTTT.

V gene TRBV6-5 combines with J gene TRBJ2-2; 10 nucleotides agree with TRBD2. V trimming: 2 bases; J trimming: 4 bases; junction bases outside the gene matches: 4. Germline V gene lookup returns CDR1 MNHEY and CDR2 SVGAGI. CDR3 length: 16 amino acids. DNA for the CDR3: TGTGCCAGCAGTTACGGGGCTAGCGGGAGCACCGGGGAGCTGTTTTTT. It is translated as CASSYGASGSTGELFF.

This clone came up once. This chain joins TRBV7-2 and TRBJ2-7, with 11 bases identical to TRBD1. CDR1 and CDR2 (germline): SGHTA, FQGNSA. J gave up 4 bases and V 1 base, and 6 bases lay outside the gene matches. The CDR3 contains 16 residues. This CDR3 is CASSLGPRDRGYEQYF. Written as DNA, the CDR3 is TGTGCCAGCAGCTTAGGCCCCCGGGACAGGGGGTACGAGCAGTACTTC.

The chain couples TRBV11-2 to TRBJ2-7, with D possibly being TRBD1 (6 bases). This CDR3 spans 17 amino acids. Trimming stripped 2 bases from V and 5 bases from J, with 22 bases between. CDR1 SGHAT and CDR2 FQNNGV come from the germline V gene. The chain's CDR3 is CASSLRAQGRWGNEQYF. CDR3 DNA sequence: TGTGCCAGCAGCTTAAGGGCTCAGGGGCGGTGGGGGAACGAGCAGTACTTC.

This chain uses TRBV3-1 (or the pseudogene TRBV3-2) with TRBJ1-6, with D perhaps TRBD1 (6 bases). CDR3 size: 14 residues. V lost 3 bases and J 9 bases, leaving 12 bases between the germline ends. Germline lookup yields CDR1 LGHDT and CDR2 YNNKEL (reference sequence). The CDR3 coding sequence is TGTGCCAGCAGCCAGGGGACAAAGGGTTCACCCCTCCACTTT. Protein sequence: CASSQGTKGSPLHF.

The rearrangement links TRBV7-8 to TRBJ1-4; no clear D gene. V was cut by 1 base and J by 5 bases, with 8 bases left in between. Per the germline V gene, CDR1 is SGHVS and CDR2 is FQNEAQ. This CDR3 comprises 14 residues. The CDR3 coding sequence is TGTGCCAGCAGCTTAGGCGGGCAGAATGAAAAACTGTTTTTT. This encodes CASSLGGQNEKLFF.

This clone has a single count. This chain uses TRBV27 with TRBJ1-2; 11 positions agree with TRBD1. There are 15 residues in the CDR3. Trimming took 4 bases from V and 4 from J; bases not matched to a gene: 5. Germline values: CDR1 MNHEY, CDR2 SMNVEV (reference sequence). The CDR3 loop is CASSWGQGGAYGYTF. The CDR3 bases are TGTGCCAGCAGTTGGGGACAGGGGGGGGCCTATGGCTACACCTTC.

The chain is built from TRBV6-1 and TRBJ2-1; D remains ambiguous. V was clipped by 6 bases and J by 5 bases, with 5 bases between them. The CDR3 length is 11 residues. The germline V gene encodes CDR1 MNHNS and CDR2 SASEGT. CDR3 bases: TGTGCCAGCAGCCTAGACAATGAGCAGTTCTTC. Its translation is CASSLDNEQFF.

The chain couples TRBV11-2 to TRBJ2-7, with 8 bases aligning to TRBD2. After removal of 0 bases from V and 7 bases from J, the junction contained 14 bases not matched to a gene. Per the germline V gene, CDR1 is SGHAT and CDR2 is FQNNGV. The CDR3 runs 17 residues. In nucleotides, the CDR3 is TGTGCCAGCAGCTTAGAGCGCTCACCGGGAGGGCCGGAAGAGCAGTACTTC. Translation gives CASSLERSPGGPEEQYF. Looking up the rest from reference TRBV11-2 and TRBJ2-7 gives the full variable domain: EAGVAQSPRYKIIEKRQSVAFWCNPISGHATLYWYQQILGQGPKLLIQFQNNGVVDDSQLPKDRFSAERLKGVDSTLKIQPAKLEDSAVYLCASSLERSPGGPEEQYFGPGTRLTVT.

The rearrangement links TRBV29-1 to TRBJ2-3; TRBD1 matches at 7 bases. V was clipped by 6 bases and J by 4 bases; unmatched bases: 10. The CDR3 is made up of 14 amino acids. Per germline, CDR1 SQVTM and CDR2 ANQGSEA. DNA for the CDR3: TGCAGCGTCCACGTCAGGGGGAGTCCAGATACGCAGTATTTT. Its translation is CSVHVRGSPDTQYF.

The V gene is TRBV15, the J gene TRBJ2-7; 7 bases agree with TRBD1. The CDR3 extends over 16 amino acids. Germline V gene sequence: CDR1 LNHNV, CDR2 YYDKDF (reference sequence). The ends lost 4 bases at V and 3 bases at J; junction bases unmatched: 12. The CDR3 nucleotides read TGTGCCACCAGCACCTCGGACAGGTTGTCTTACTACGAGCAGTACTTC. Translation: CATSTSDRLSYYEQYF.